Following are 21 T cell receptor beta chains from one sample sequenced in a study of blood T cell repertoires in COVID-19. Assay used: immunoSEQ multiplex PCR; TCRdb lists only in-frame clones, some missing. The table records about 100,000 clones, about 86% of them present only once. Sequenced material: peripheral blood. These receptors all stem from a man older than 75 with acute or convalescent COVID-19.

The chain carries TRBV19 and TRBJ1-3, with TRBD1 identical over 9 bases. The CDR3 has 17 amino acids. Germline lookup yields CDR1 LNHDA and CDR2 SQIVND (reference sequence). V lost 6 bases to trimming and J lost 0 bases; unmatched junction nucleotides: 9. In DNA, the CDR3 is TGTGCCAGTAGACGGACAGGGGCCGGGGACTCTGGAAACACCATATATTTT. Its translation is CASRRTGAGDSGNTIYF.

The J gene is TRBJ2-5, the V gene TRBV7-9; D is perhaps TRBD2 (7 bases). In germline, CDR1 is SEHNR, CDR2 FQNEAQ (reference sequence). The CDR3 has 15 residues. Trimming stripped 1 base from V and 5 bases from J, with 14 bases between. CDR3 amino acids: CASSLVFGGRETQYF. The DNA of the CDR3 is TGTGCCAGCAGCTTAGTCTTCGGGGGGCGGGAGACCCAGTACTTC.

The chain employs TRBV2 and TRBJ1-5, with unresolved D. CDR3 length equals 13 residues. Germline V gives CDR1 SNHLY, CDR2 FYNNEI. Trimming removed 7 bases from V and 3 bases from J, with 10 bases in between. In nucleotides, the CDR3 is TGTGCCAGCACAAGGGAGAACAATCAGCCCCAGCATTTT. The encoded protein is CASTRENNQPQHF.

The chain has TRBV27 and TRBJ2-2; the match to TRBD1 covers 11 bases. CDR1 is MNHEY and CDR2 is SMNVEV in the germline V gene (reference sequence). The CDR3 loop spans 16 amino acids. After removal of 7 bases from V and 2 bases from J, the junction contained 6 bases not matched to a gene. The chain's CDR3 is CASKRGTGGNTGELFF. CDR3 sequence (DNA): TGTGCCAGCAAAAGAGGGACAGGGGGAAACACCGGGGAGCTGTTTTTT.

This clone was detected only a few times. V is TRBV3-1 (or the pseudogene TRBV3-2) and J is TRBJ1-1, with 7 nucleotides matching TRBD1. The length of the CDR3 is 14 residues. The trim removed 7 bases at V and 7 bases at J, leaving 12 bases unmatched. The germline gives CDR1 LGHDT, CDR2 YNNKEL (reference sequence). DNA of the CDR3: TGTGCCAGCACCGAAGCCGGCAGGGGGAATGAAGCTTTCTTT. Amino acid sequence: CASTEAGRGNEAFF.

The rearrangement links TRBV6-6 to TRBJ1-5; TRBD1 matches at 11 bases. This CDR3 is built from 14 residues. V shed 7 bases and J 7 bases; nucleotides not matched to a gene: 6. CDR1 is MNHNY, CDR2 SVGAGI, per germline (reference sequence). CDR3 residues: CASTRTGGEQPQHF. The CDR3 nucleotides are TGTGCCAGCACCAGGACAGGGGGCGAACAGCCCCAGCATTTT.

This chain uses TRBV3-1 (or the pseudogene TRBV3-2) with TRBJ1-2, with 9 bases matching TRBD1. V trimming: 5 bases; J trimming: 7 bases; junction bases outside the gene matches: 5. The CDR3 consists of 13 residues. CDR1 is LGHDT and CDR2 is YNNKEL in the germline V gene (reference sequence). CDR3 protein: CASSADRGSGYTF. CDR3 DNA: TGTGCCAGCAGCGCGGACAGGGGTAGTGGCTACACCTTC.

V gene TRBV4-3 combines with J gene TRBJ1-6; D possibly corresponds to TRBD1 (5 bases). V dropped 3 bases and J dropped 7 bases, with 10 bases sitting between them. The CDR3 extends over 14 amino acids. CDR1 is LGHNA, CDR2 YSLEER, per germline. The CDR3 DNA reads TGCGCCAGCAGCCAGAAGCAGGGCAATTCACCCCTCCACTTT. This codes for CASSQKQGNSPLHF.

In nucleotides, the CDR3 is TGTGCCAGCAGTGATGCCGGGACAGGGCACCACGAGCAGTACTTC. This sequence encodes CASSDAGTGHHEQYF. The chain combines TRBV6-1 with TRBJ2-7, with 9 positions matching TRBD1. Trimming removed 3 bases from V and 5 bases from J; junction bases left unmatched: 8. CDR3 length: 15 amino acids. CDR1 and CDR2 (germline): MNHNS, SASEGT.

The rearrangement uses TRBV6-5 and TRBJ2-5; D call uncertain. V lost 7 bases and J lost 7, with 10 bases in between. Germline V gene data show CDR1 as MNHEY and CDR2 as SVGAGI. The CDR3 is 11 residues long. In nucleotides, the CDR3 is TGTGCCAGCACCAGCGTGGGGACCCAGTACTTC. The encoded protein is CASTSVGTQYF.

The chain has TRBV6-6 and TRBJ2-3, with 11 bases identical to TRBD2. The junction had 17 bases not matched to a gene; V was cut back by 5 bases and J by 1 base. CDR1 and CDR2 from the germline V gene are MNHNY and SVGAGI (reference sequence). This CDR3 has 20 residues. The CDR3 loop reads CASSQSLLAGVSRGTDTQYF. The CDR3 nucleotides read TGTGCCAGCAGTCAAAGCCTACTAGCGGGAGTTTCGCGCGGCACAGATACGCAGTATTTT.

This chain's CDR3 is CASSIGRGPDGYTF. The DNA of the CDR3 is TGTGCCAGTAGTATCGGCAGGGGGCCGGATGGCTACACCTTC. The chain employs TRBV19 and TRBJ1-2; 8 bases line up with TRBD1. V lost 3 bases, J lost 6 bases, and 6 bases stayed unmatched. The CDR3 runs 14 residues. CDR1 and CDR2 (germline): LNHDA, SQIVND (reference sequence).

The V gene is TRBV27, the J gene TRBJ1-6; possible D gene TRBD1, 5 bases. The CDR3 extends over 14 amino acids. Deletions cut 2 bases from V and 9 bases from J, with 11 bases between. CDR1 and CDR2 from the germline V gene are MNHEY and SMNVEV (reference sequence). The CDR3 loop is CASSLGRVGSPLHF. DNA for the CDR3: TGTGCCAGCAGTTTAGGCAGGGTGGGTTCACCCCTCCACTTT.

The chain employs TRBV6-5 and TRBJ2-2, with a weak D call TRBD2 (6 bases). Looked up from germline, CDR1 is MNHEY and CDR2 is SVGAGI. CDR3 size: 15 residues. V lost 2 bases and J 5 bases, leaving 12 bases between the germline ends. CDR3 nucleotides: TGTGCCAGCAGTTACCCCACCGGGGGTACCGGGGAGCTGTTTTTT. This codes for CASSYPTGGTGELFF.

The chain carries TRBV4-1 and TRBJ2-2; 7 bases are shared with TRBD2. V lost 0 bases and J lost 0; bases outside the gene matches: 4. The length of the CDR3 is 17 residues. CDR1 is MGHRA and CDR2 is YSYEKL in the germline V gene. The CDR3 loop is CASSQDPGGANTGELFF. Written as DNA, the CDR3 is TGCGCCAGCAGCCAAGATCCGGGAGGCGCGAACACCGGGGAGCTGTTTTTT.

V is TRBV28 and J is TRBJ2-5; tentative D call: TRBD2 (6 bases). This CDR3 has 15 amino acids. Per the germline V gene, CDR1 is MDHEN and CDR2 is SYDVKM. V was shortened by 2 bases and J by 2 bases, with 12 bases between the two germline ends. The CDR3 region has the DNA TGTGCCAGCAGTTTACTTTTCGGGGGACAAGAGACCCAGTACTTC. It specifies CASSLLFGGQETQYF.

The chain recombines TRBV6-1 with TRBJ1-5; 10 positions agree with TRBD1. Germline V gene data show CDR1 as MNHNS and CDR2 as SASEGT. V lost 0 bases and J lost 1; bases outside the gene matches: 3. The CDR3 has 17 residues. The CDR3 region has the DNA TGTGCCAGCAGTGAAGCGCGGACAGGGGGGAGCAATCAGCCCCAGCATTTT. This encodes CASSEARTGGSNQPQHF.

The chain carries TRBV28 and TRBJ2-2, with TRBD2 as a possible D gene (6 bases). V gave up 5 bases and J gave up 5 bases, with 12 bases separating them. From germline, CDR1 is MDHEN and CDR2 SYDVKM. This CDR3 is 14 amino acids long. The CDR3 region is CASSRRGLTGELFF. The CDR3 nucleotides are TGTGCCAGCAGTCGTCGGGGACTTACCGGGGAGCTGTTTTTT.

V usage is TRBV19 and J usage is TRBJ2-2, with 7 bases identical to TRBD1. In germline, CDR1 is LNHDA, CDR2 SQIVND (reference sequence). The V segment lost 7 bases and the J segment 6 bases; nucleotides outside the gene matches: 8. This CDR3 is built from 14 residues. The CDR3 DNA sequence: TGTGCCAGTACTACAGGGGTCTTTGCCGGGGAGCTGTTTTTT. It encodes CASTTGVFAGELFF.

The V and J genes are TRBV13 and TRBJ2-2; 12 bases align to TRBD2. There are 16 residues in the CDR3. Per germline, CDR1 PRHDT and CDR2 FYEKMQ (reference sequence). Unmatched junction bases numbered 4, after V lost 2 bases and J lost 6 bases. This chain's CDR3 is CASSLLLAGGPGELFF. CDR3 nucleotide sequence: TGTGCCAGCAGCTTATTACTAGCGGGAGGTCCCGGGGAGCTGTTTTTT.

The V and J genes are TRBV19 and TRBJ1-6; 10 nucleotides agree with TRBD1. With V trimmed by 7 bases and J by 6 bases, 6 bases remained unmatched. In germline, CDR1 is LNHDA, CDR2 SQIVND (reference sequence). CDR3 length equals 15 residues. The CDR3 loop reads CASTNGQGGNSPLHF. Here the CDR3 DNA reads TGTGCCAGTACTAACGGACAGGGGGGTAATTCACCCCTCCACTTT.